The sequence of this T cell receptor (beta chain) was determined in a study of T cells in Graves' hyperthyroidism and ophthalmopathy. PBMCs were collected from an approximately 9 ml volume of fresh peripheral blood. The TCR beta CDR3 regions underwent amplification using RNA transcripts as the source. The HTBI primer set was used in a first-round RT-PCR of the TCR CDR3. TCRdb processed the multiplex PCR reads anew with MiXCR; each CDR3 protein has one entry. Found here are about 840,000 distinct CDR3 sequences, roughly 37% of them singletons; the top ten hold around 9.3%. This clonotype was seen at least ten times. Sample: blood. The clonotype comes from a man aged 18 to 30 with Graves' hyperthyroidism.

The CDR3 DNA reads TGTGCCAGCAGCGCCAATAACTTGAACACTGAAGCTTTCTTT. Translating gives CASSANNLNTEAFF. The chain combines TRBV9 with TRBJ1-1; D call uncertain. The V gene lost 3 bases and the J gene lost 0 bases, with 9 bases spanning the gap. Looked up from germline, CDR1 is SGDLS and CDR2 is YYNGEE. The CDR3 runs to 14 residues.